The 4 T cell receptor beta chains presented below share a single source sample, sequenced in a study of cytomegalovirus exposure and HLA in healthy donors. The PCR used 60 Vbeta and 13 Jbeta primers. Assay used: immunoSEQ multiplex PCR; TCRdb lists only in-frame clones, some missing. Altogether about 160,000 clones are present, approximately 74% being singletons, with the ten largest covering over 2.5%. Sequenced sample: PBMCs. These receptors all stem from a woman in her 30s in good health and CMV-seronegative.

The count of this clone is one. The rearrangement uses TRBV19 and TRBJ2-1, with D possibly being TRBD1 (6 bases). Per germline, CDR1 LNHDA and CDR2 SQIVND (reference sequence). Trimming took 5 bases from V and 4 from J, leaving 15 bases between them. CDR3 length: 15 residues. The CDR3 DNA reads as TGTGCCAGTAGTTTACAGGGAGACCAATACAATGAGCAGTTCTTC. This codes for CASSLQGDQYNEQFF.

This chain connects TRBV5-4 to TRBJ2-7; 7 bases match TRBD1. The junction had 8 bases not matched to a gene; V was cut back by 3 bases and J by 5 bases. This CDR3 has 14 amino acids. The germline CDR1 and CDR2 sequences are SGHNT and YYREEE (reference sequence). CDR3 sequence reads: CASSSQGQWHEQYF. The CDR3 DNA reads TGTGCCAGCAGCTCTCAGGGACAGTGGCACGAGCAGTACTTC.

This clone was detected a few times. J is TRBJ1-3 and V is TRBV28; 7 bases match TRBD1. The ends lost 5 bases at V and 2 bases at J; junction bases unmatched: 12. CDR3 length: 17 amino acids. The germline V gene encodes CDR1 MDHEN and CDR2 SYDVKM. The chain's CDR3 is CASSLTSWTGAGNTIYF. In DNA, the CDR3 is TGTGCCAGCAGTCTCACCTCTTGGACAGGCGCTGGAAACACCATATATTTT. Complete variable domain (other parts from reference TRBV28 and TRBJ1-3): DVKVTQSSRYLVKRTGEKVFLECVQDMDHENMFWYRQDPGLGLRLIYFSYDVKMKEKGDIPEGYSVSREKKERFSLILESASTNQTSMYLCASSLTSWTGAGNTIYFGEGSWLTVV.

This chain uses TRBV29-1 with TRBJ2-7; TRBD2 matches at 7 bases. Losses at the gene ends were 4 bases for V and 3 bases for J; bases not matched to a gene: 6. The CDR3 runs to 13 residues. Germline V gene lookup returns CDR1 SQVTM and CDR2 ANQGSEA. DNA of the CDR3: TGCAGCGTTGGGGTTCGGGGGGACTACGAGCAGTACTTC. Its protein product is CSVGVRGDYEQYF.